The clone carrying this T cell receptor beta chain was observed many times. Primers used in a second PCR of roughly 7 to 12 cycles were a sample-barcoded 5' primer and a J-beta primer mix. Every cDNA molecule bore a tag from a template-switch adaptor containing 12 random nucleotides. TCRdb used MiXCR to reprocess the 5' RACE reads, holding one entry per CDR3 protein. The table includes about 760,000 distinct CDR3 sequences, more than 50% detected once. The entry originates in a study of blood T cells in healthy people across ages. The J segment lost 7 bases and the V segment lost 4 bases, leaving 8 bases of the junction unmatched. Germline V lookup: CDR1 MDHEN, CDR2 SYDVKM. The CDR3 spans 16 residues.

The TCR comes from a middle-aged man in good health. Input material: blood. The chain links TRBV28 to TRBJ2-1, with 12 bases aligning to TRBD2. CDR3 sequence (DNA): TGTGCCAGCAGTTCCCGGACTAGCGGGATCGGGAATGAGCAGTTCTTC. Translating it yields CASSSRTSGIGNEQFF.